Included here is one T cell receptor (beta chain) sequence, with context. What it binds is not known. The PCR ran on 60 Vbeta and 13 Jbeta primers. TCRdb keeps only in-frame clones here, not all; method: immunoSEQ multiplex PCR. The data show 110,000 to 150,000 clones, roughly 76% seen once. This CDR3 is built from 12 residues. Per germline, CDR1 SQVTM and CDR2 ANQGSEA. V lost 4 bases and J lost 0, with 6 bases in between. The sample comes from a study of cytomegalovirus exposure and HLA in healthy donors. The study, taken as a whole, reports: With later analysis, a missense DCLRE1C variant became linked to TCR beta V- and J-gene trimming.

The chain is built from TRBV29-1 and TRBJ1-1; D is ambiguous. The TCR originated in a female donor in good health and CMV-seronegative. Sample: PBMCs. Here the CDR3 DNA reads TGCAGCGTTGCGGCGGTGAACACTGAAGCTTTCTTT. Encoded protein: CSVAAVNTEAFF.